This is a list of T cell receptor beta chains from one sample in a study of T cells after posttransplantation cyclophosphamide. TCRdb's table, derived via immunoSEQ multiplex PCR, lists solely in-frame clones and lacks some. The sample contains fewer than 20,000 clones, approximately 69% of which appear only once. Sequencing used PBMCs, obtained after an allogeneic stem cell transplant with post-transplant cyclophosphamide. These receptors were collected from a young adult male patient who received an allogeneic stem cell transplant from a related donor, was CMV-positive, and had acute GVHD only. A share of the T cells may be of graft donor origin. Each CDR3 is given with its conserved first and last residue. D genes are given only for firm matches. Clone size is stated in some rows and not others, as once, few, many or a class when expanded.

V	J	size	D	CDR3	DNA
TRBV28	TRBJ1-3	.	TRBD1	CASKDRGPSGNTIYF	TGTGCCAGCAAGGACAGGGGTCCCTCTGGAAACACCATATATTTT
TRBV10-3	TRBJ2-2	.	.	CAISVAPGVSTGELFF	TGTGCCATCAGTGTGGCCCCAGGGGTGAGCACCGGGGAGCTGTTTTTT
TRBV11-2	TRBJ2-3	.	TRBD1	CASSLGDRQPDTQYF	TGTGCCAGCAGCTTGGGGGACAGGCAGCCAGATACGCAGTATTTT
TRBV28	TRBJ2-5	few	.	CASSWALTQYF	TGTGCCAGCAGTTGGGCCCTGACCCAGTACTTC
TRBV25-1	TRBJ1-6	.	TRBD1	CASSDPGQGVSPLHF	TGTGCCAGCAGTGATCCGGGACAGGGGGTTTCACCCCTCCACTTT
TRBV7-2	TRBJ2-7	once	TRBD2	CASSSSGGAPYEQYF	TGTGCCAGCAGCTCGAGCGGGGGGGCCCCCTACGAGCAGTACTTC
TRBV5-6	TRBJ2-6	.	.	CASSLRRGNVLTF	TGTGCCAGCAGCTTAAGAAGGGGCAACGTCCTGACTTTC
TRBV4-1	TRBJ1-4	.	.	CASSQGAYNEKLFF	TGCGCCAGCAGCCAGGGGGCGTATAATGAAAAACTGTTTTTT
TRBV18	TRBJ2-7	once	TRBD2	CASSPGGGFSYEQYF	TGTGCCAGCTCACCTGGCGGGGGGTTCTCCTACGAGCAGTACTTC
TRBV5-1	TRBJ1-1	.	.	CASSLAGGNTEAFF	TGCGCCAGCAGCTTGGCGGGGGGGAACACTGAAGCTTTCTTT
TRBV10-3	TRBJ1-1	few	TRBD1	CAIGQGAMNTEAFF	TGTGCCATAGGACAGGGGGCGATGAACACTGAAGCTTTCTTT
TRBV25-1	TRBJ2-5	.	.	CASSALGGQETQYF	TGTGCCAGCAGTGCGCTAGGAGGGCAAGAGACCCAGTACTTC
TRBV7-8	TRBJ2-5	.	TRBD1	CASSFRIGGSKTQYF	TGTGCCAGCAGCTTTCGGATAGGGGGCTCAAAGACCCAGTACTTC
TRBV6-7	TRBJ2-2	.	.	CASRLGGRGNTGELFF	TGTGCCAGCAGGCTCGGGGGGCGAGGGAACACCGGGGAGCTGTTTTTT
TRBV5-5	TRBJ2-7	.	.	CASSFGNSQYEQYF	TGTGCCAGCAGCTTTGGTAACAGCCAATACGAGCAGTACTTC